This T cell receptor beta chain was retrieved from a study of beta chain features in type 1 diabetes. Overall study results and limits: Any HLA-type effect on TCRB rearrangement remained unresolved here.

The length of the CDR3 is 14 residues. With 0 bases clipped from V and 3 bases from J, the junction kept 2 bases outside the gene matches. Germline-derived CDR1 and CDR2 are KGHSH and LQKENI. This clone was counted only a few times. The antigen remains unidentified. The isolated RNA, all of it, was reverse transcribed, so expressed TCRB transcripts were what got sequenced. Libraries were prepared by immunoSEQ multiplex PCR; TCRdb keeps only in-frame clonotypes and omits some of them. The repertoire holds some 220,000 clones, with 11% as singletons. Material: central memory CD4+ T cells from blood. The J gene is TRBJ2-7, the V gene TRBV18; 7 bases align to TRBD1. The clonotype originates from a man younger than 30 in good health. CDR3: CASSPPSGGYEQYF. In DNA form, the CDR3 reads TGTGCCAGCTCACCACCGTCAGGGGGCTACGAGCAGTACTTC.